The rows below give T cell receptor beta chains drawn from one sample of a study of shared clonotypes between healthy human individuals. Repertoires were generated with immunoSEQ multiplex PCR, while TCRdb's copy carries only in-frame clones and drops some. Among approximately 1.1 million clones, 75% to 80% were seen once, and the ten largest hold under 0.6%. The sample was memory CD4+ T cells from PBMCs. The receptors originated from a man aged 18 to 30 in good health. Some clones in this sample may be carry-over from other donors' samples. CDR3s include the opening cysteine and the closing phenylalanine or tryptophan. D genes are given only for firm matches. Clone size is shown for a subset of rows, as once, few, many or a class of expanded clone.

d_gene: -; j_gene: TRBJ2-7; abundance: -; v_gene: TRBV19; CDR3nt: TGTGCCAGCGCTGGGACGTCGACCTCCTACGAGCAGTACTTC; CDR3aa: CASAGTSTSYEQYF
d_gene: TRBD1; j_gene: TRBJ1-5; abundance: once; v_gene: TRBV5-1; CDR3nt: TGCGCCAGCAGCCCAGGGGGAGGAGATAGCAATCAGCCCCAGCATTTT; CDR3aa: CASSPGGGDSNQPQHF
d_gene: -; j_gene: TRBJ2-3; abundance: once; v_gene: TRBV21-1; CDR3nt: TGTGCCAGGCGATGGCCTAGCACAGATACGCAGTATTTT; CDR3aa: CARRWPSTDTQYF
d_gene: -; j_gene: TRBJ2-1; abundance: -; v_gene: TRBV5-1; CDR3nt: TGCGCCAGCAGCTTTATGGGCGGCCACAATGAGCAGTTCTTC; CDR3aa: CASSFMGGHNEQFF
d_gene: TRBD2; j_gene: TRBJ2-7; abundance: -; v_gene: TRBV27; CDR3nt: TGTGCCAGCAGCCTAGGCGGGACTACCTACGAGCAGTACTTC; CDR3aa: CASSLGGTTYEQYF
d_gene: -; j_gene: TRBJ1-2; abundance: few; v_gene: TRBV11-2; CDR3nt: TGTGCCAGCAGCTTAGAAGAGGGCCCCTACTATGGCTACACCTTC; CDR3aa: CASSLEEGPYYGYTF
d_gene: -; j_gene: TRBJ2-2; abundance: -; v_gene: TRBV5-1; CDR3nt: TGCGCCAGCAGCTTGTGGCAGGGTAACACCGGGGAGCTGTTTTTT; CDR3aa: CASSLWQGNTGELFF
d_gene: -; j_gene: TRBJ1-1; abundance: -; v_gene: TRBV6-1; CDR3nt: TGTGCCAGCAGGCTATACGGCGGGATGAACACTGAAGCTTTCTTT; CDR3aa: CASRLYGGMNTEAFF
d_gene: TRBD2; j_gene: TRBJ2-7; abundance: -; v_gene: TRBV7-2; CDR3nt: TGTGCCAGCAGCCCGGTTCCTAGCGGGGTGCAGTACTTC; CDR3aa: CASSPVPSGVQYF
d_gene: TRBD1; j_gene: TRBJ1-4; abundance: -; v_gene: TRBV2; CDR3nt: TGTGCCAGCAGGGACGGGACAGGGGGTGAAAAACTGTTTTTT; CDR3aa: CASRDGTGGEKLFF
d_gene: -; j_gene: TRBJ1-2; abundance: -; v_gene: TRBV28; CDR3nt: TGTGCCAGCAGTTTATTATACTATGGCTACACCTTC; CDR3aa: CASSLLYYGYTF
d_gene: -; j_gene: TRBJ1-2; abundance: -; v_gene: TRBV29-1; CDR3nt: TGCAGCCTTTTAGGGGTTGCAGGCTACACCTTC; CDR3aa: CSLLGVAGYTF
d_gene: TRBD1; j_gene: TRBJ2-7; abundance: -; v_gene: TRBV9; CDR3nt: TGTGCCAGCAGCGCGTTGTCCGGGACAGTGAGCTACGAGCAGTACTTC; CDR3aa: CASSALSGTVSYEQYF
d_gene: -; j_gene: TRBJ2-3; abundance: -; v_gene: TRBV19; CDR3nt: TGTGCCAGCCAAGAAGCTACAGGGATCGGCCCAGATACGCAGTATTTT; CDR3aa: CASQEATGIGPDTQYF
d_gene: TRBD1; j_gene: TRBJ1-4; abundance: -; v_gene: TRBV28; CDR3nt: TGTGCCAGCAGCTTAGGGGGCTCTCAGGGTAGGGAAAAACTGTTTTTT; CDR3aa: CASSLGGSQGREKLFF
d_gene: TRBD1; j_gene: TRBJ2-1; abundance: -; v_gene: TRBV6-6; CDR3nt: TGTGCCAGCAGCATCCAGGGGGCCCACAATGAGCAGTTCTTC; CDR3aa: CASSIQGAHNEQFF
d_gene: -; j_gene: TRBJ2-5; abundance: -; v_gene: TRBV18; CDR3nt: TGTGCCAGCTCACCTGATCGGCAAGAGACCCAGTACTTC; CDR3aa: CASSPDRQETQYF
d_gene: -; j_gene: TRBJ2-3; abundance: once; v_gene: TRBV5-6; CDR3nt: TGTGCCAGCAGCATCAGGGCAACAGATACGCAGTATTTT; CDR3aa: CASSIRATDTQYF
d_gene: TRBD1; j_gene: TRBJ1-1; abundance: few; v_gene: TRBV7-9; CDR3nt: TGTGCCAGCAGTTTACAGGGGATTAACACTGAAGCTTTCTTT; CDR3aa: CASSLQGINTEAFF
d_gene: -; j_gene: TRBJ1-5; abundance: few; v_gene: TRBV5-8; CDR3nt: TGTGCCAGCAGCGGCGAATTTCATCAGCCCCAGCATTTT; CDR3aa: CASSGEFHQPQHF
d_gene: TRBD2; j_gene: TRBJ2-5; abundance: -; v_gene: TRBV5-4; CDR3nt: TGTGCCAGCAGCTCCCCCGAGGGAGGGATTACCCAGTACTTC; CDR3aa: CASSSPEGGITQYF
d_gene: -; j_gene: TRBJ2-7; abundance: -; v_gene: TRBV5-1; CDR3nt: TGCGCCAGCAGCTTGGCCTTAGACCTTCCCTCCTACGAGCAGTACTTC; CDR3aa: CASSLALDLPSYEQYF
d_gene: TRBD1; j_gene: TRBJ2-3; abundance: few; v_gene: TRBV27; CDR3nt: TGTGCCAGCAGTTATCTTTCCGTCAGACAGGGGGGCACAGATACGCAGTATTTT; CDR3aa: CASSYLSVRQGGTDTQYF
d_gene: TRBD1; j_gene: TRBJ2-5; abundance: once; v_gene: TRBV6-1; CDR3nt: TGTGCCAGCAGTGACCGGGACAGGGGGCGGCGGGACGAGACCCAGTACTTC; CDR3aa: CASSDRDRGRRDETQYF
d_gene: -; j_gene: TRBJ1-4; abundance: -; v_gene: TRBV4-1; CDR3nt: TGCGCCAGCAGCCAAGACAGGGTCCTTAATGAAAAACTGTTTTTT; CDR3aa: CASSQDRVLNEKLFF
d_gene: TRBD2; j_gene: TRBJ2-3; abundance: few; v_gene: TRBV10-3; CDR3nt: TGTGCCATCAGTGGGCTTAGCGGGAGCACAGATACGCAGTATTTT; CDR3aa: CAISGLSGSTDTQYF
d_gene: -; j_gene: TRBJ1-5; abundance: few; v_gene: TRBV4-3; CDR3nt: TGCGCCAGCAGCCAAGAGTTTAGGGAGCGTCAGCCCCAGCATTTT; CDR3aa: CASSQEFRERQPQHF
d_gene: TRBD1; j_gene: TRBJ2-7; abundance: -; v_gene: TRBV19; CDR3nt: TGTGCCAGTAGCACCTACAGGGGGAGCGACGAGCAGTACTTC; CDR3aa: CASSTYRGSDEQYF
d_gene: -; j_gene: TRBJ1-5; abundance: many; v_gene: TRBV28; CDR3nt: TGTGCCAGCAGTTTAGGGGACAACTATCAGCCCCAGCATTTT; CDR3aa: CASSLGDNYQPQHF
d_gene: -; j_gene: TRBJ2-7; abundance: -; v_gene: TRBV5-1; CDR3nt: TGCGCCAGCAGCCTTCTCGGGGCAGCCCTGGAGCAGTACTTC; CDR3aa: CASSLLGAALEQYF
d_gene: TRBD2; j_gene: TRBJ2-1; abundance: once; v_gene: TRBV4-1; CDR3nt: TGCGCCAGCAGCCAAGTCTTAGCGGGGAATGAGCAGTTCTTC; CDR3aa: CASSQVLAGNEQFF
d_gene: -; j_gene: TRBJ1-2; abundance: few; v_gene: TRBV5-1; CDR3nt: TGCGCCAGCAGCTCCGCAGGTTCCTATGGCTACACCTTC; CDR3aa: CASSSAGSYGYTF
d_gene: TRBD1; j_gene: TRBJ2-5; abundance: -; v_gene: TRBV18; CDR3nt: TGTGCCAGCTCACCGTGGGGACAGGGGGCCCCGAGAAAGACCCAGTACTTC; CDR3aa: CASSPWGQGAPRKTQYF
d_gene: -; j_gene: TRBJ2-5; abundance: once; v_gene: TRBV7-2; CDR3nt: TGTGCCAGCAGCGAATCTGTGACCCAGTACTTC; CDR3aa: CASSESVTQYF
d_gene: -; j_gene: TRBJ1-5; abundance: -; v_gene: TRBV7-9; CDR3nt: TGTGCCAGCAGCACGACGGATGGGAGCAATCAGCCCCAGCATTTT; CDR3aa: CASSTTDGSNQPQHF
d_gene: -; j_gene: TRBJ1-2; abundance: once; v_gene: TRBV29-1; CDR3nt: TGCAGCGTTGGCAATCGGTATGGCTACACCTTC; CDR3aa: CSVGNRYGYTF
d_gene: -; j_gene: TRBJ1-5; abundance: -; v_gene: TRBV19; CDR3nt: TGTGCCAGTAGTATTCGTGTCCAGCCCCAGCATTTT; CDR3aa: CASSIRVQPQHF
d_gene: -; j_gene: TRBJ1-1; abundance: once; v_gene: TRBV2; CDR3nt: TGTGCCAGCAGGTGGGACACGAACACTGAAGCTTTCTTT; CDR3aa: CASRWDTNTEAFF
d_gene: -; j_gene: TRBJ2-7; abundance: -; v_gene: TRBV29-1; CDR3nt: TGCAGCGTTGATGGCAGGGGCATAGTCGAGCAGTACTTC; CDR3aa: CSVDGRGIVEQYF
d_gene: -; j_gene: TRBJ2-2; abundance: -; v_gene: TRBV27; CDR3nt: TGTGCCAGCAGTTTTGATAGCGCGAACACCGGGGAGCTGTTTTTT; CDR3aa: CASSFDSANTGELFF
d_gene: -; j_gene: TRBJ2-7; abundance: -; v_gene: TRBV18; CDR3nt: TGTGCCAGCTCGCAAGCGGACGAGCAGTACTTC; CDR3aa: CASSQADEQYF
d_gene: -; j_gene: TRBJ2-5; abundance: -; v_gene: TRBV19; CDR3nt: TGTGCCAGTAGTATCTCGAGGGTTCAAGAGACCCAGTACTTC; CDR3aa: CASSISRVQETQYF
d_gene: TRBD2; j_gene: TRBJ2-1; abundance: many; v_gene: TRBV5-4; CDR3nt: TGTGCCAGCAGCCCGGGACTAGCGGGCGGTAATGAGCAGTTCTTC; CDR3aa: CASSPGLAGGNEQFF
d_gene: -; j_gene: TRBJ1-3; abundance: -; v_gene: TRBV30; CDR3nt: TGTGCCTGGACTCCCGGGGGCGCAGGAAACACCATATATTTT; CDR3aa: CAWTPGGAGNTIYF
d_gene: -; j_gene: TRBJ1-5; abundance: once; v_gene: TRBV7-8; CDR3nt: TGTGCCAGCAGCCCCCCGGGTGGTCAGCCCCAGCATTTT; CDR3aa: CASSPPGGQPQHF
d_gene: -; j_gene: TRBJ1-3; abundance: -; v_gene: TRBV21-1; CDR3nt: TGTGCCAGCCGTTGGGGCGCCTACTCTGGAAACACCATATATTTT; CDR3aa: CASRWGAYSGNTIYF